The 10 T cell receptor beta chains reported below all come from one sample, sequenced in a study of T cell responses to AZD1222 COVID-19 vaccine. Profiled with immunoSEQ multiplex PCR; TCRdb holds only in-frame clones, not every one. The sample holds 85,000 to 100,000 clones; approximately 91% are singletons and the top ten take about 24%. The sample consisted of peripheral blood, taken on day 0 of AZD1222 vaccination. The receptor source for this set is an adult in good health.

The genes are TRBV14 and TRBJ1-6; TRBD1 matches 10 bases. Germline V lookup: CDR1 SGHDN, CDR2 FVKESK. The V and J ends lost 4 bases and 9 bases, in that order; junction bases with no gene match: 6. The CDR3 is 15 amino acids. The CDR3 sequence is CASSPGQGIGSPLHF. For the CDR3, the DNA is TGTGCCAGCAGCCCGGGACAGGGGATCGGTTCACCCCTCCACTTT.

V is TRBV27 and J is TRBJ1-5; a possible D gene is TRBD1 (6 bases). Trimming removed 7 bases at V and 4 bases at J, with 20 bases between. CDR1 and CDR2 (germline): MNHEY, SMNVEV (reference sequence). This CDR3 has 16 residues. This CDR3 is CASTLRAGQENQPQHF. The CDR3 nucleotides read TGTGCCAGCACTCTCCGGGCGGGACAAGAAAATCAGCCCCAGCATTTT.

The rearrangement links TRBV5-6 to TRBJ2-5; 8 bases are a match to TRBD1. Trimming removed 4 bases from V and 4 bases from J; junction bases left unmatched: 9. This CDR3 contains 15 residues. CDR1 and CDR2 from the germline V gene are SGHDT and YYEEEE. CDR3 sequence (DNA): TGTGCCAGCAGCACAAACAGGGGGAGTTTAGAGACCCAGTACTTC. Protein sequence: CASSTNRGSLETQYF.

The rearrangement joins TRBV5-1 to TRBJ2-2; D remains unclear. The germline CDR1 and CDR2 sequences are SGHRS and YFSETQ. The length of the CDR3 is 15 residues. Between the trimmed V and J ends, which lost 1 base and 1 base, there was a span of 8 bases. The DNA for the CDR3 is TGCGCCAGCAGCTTGCGTCCACAGAACACCGGGGAGCTGTTTTTT. This encodes CASSLRPQNTGELFF. Full variable domain (outside the CDR3, taken from reference TRBV5-1 and TRBJ2-2): KAGVTQTPRYLIKTRGQQVTLSCSPISGHRSVSWYQQTPGQGLQFLFEYFSETQRNKGNFPGRFSGRQFSNSRSEMNVSTLELGDSALYLCASSLRPQNTGELFFGEGSRLTVL.

The chain is built from TRBV20-1 and TRBJ2-7; D uncertain. V lost 3 bases and J 3 bases, leaving 3 bases between the germline ends. The CDR3 is 10 amino acids. From germline, CDR1 is DFQATT and CDR2 SNEGSKA (reference sequence). For the CDR3, the DNA is TGCAGTGCTAGTCACTACGAGCAGTACTTC. Translation gives CSASHYEQYF.

J is TRBJ2-5 and V is TRBV4-1; 13 bases are a match to TRBD2. There are 16 residues in the CDR3. Germline V gene lookup returns CDR1 MGHRA and CDR2 YSYEKL. V gave up 4 bases and J gave up 4 bases; unmatched junction bases: 6. This CDR3 reads CASSPSTSGGRETQYF. DNA of the CDR3: TGCGCCAGCAGCCCCTCGACTAGCGGGGGGAGAGAGACCCAGTACTTC.

This chain connects TRBV27 to TRBJ1-1; unclear D gene. The CDR3 has 13 amino acids. Germline values: CDR1 MNHEY, CDR2 SMNVEV (reference sequence). Trimming left V 2 bases short and J 4 bases short, with 8 bases between. The CDR3: CASSLGVSTEAFF. In DNA, the CDR3 is TGTGCCAGCAGTTTAGGGGTGAGCACTGAAGCTTTCTTT.

The chain has TRBV5-1 and TRBJ2-7, with D tentatively TRBD2 (6 bases). The germline V and J ends were trimmed by 4 bases and 0 bases, with 20 bases remaining between them. The CDR3 is made up of 17 amino acids. The germline CDR1 and CDR2 sequences are SGHRS and YFSETQ. CDR3 region: CASSQTHGTASSYEQYF. In nucleotides, the CDR3 is TGCGCCAGCAGCCAAACACACGGGACTGCGAGCTCCTACGAGCAGTACTTC.

CDR3 residues: CASSIHGTVPYEQYF. The CDR3 DNA reads TGTGCCAGTAGTATTCACGGGACAGTCCCCTACGAGCAGTACTTC. The chain recombines TRBV19 with TRBJ2-7; TRBD1 matches 7 bases. The CDR3 length is 15 residues. V shed 3 bases, J shed 2 bases, and the junction held 7 bases outside the gene matches. Germline V gives CDR1 LNHDA, CDR2 SQIVND (reference sequence).

This chain joins TRBV7-6 and TRBJ1-1; 10 nucleotides match TRBD1. V trimming: 6 bases; J trimming: 3 bases; junction bases outside the gene matches: 7. The CDR3 is 15 amino acids. CDR1 SGHVS and CDR2 FNYEAQ come from the germline V gene. In DNA form, the CDR3 reads TGTGCCAGCAGTAGAAGACAGGGGGCGGACACTGAAGCTTTCTTT. The encoded protein is CASSRRQGADTEAFF.